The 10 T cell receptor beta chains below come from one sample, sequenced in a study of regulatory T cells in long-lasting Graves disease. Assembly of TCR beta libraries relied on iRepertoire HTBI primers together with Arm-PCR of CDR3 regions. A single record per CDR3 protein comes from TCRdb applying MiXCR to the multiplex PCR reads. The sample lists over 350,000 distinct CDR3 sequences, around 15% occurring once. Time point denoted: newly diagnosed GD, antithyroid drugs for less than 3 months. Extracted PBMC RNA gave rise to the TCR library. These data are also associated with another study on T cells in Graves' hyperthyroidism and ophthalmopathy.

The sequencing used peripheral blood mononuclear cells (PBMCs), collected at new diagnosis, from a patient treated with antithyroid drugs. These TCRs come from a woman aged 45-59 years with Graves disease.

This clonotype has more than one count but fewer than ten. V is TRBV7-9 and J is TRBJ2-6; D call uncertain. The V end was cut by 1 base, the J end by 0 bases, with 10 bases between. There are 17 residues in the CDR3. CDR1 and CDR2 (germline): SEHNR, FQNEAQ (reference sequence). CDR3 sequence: CASSLGSEVSGANVLTF. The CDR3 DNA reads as TGTGCCAGCAGCTTAGGGAGTGAGGTCTCTGGGGCCAACGTCCTGACTTTC.

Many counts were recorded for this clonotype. CDR3 region: CSVVFDRKGYEQYF. DNA of the CDR3: TGCAGCGTTGTCTTTGACCGAAAGGGCTACGAGCAGTACTTC. V usage is TRBV29-1 and J usage is TRBJ2-7; D is unclear. The germline gives CDR1 SQVTM, CDR2 ANQGSEA. This CDR3 comprises 14 residues. V shed 4 bases and J shed 3 bases, with 16 bases lying between them.

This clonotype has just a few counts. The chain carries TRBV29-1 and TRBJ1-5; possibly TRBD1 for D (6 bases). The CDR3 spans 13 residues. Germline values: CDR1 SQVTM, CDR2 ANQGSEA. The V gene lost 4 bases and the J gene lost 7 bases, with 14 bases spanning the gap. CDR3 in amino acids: CSVALGQLQPQHF. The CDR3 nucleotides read TGCAGCGTTGCACTGGGACAATTGCAGCCCCAGCATTTT. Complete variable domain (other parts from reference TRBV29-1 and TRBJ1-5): SAVISQKPSRDICQRGTSLTIQCQVDSQVTMMFWYRQQPGQSLTLIATANQGSEATYESGFVIDKFPISRPNLTFSTLTVSNMSPEDSSIYLCSVALGQLQPQHFGDGTRLSIL.

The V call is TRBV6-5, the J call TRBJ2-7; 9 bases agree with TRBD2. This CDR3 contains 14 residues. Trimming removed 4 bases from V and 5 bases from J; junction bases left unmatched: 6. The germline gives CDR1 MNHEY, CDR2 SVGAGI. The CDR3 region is CASSFRLAVHEQYF. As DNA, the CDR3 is TGTGCCAGCAGTTTTCGACTAGCGGTCCACGAGCAGTACTTC.

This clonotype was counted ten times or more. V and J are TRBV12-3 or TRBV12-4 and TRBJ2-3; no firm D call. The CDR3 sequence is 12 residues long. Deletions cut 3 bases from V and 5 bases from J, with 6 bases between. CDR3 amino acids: CASSFVRDTQYF. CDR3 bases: TGTGCCAGCAGTTTTGTCAGAGATACGCAGTATTTT.

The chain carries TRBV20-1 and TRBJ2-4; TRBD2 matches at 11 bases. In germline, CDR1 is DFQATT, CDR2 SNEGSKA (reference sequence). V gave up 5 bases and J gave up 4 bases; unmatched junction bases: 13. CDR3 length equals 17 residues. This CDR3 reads CSAPVASGRRDKNIQYF. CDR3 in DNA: TGCAGTGCTCCGGTGGCTAGCGGGAGGAGGGATAAAAACATTCAGTACTTC.

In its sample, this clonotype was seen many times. This CDR3 is CASRVGSPNEKLFF. CDR3 nucleotide sequence: TGTGCCAGCAGGGTCGGGTCACCAAATGAAAAACTGTTTTTT. The genes are TRBV28 and TRBJ1-4, with D unresolved. Germline CDR1 reads MDHEN; CDR2 reads SYDVKM. This CDR3 comprises 14 residues. The V end was cut by 6 bases, the J end by 5 bases, with 13 bases between.

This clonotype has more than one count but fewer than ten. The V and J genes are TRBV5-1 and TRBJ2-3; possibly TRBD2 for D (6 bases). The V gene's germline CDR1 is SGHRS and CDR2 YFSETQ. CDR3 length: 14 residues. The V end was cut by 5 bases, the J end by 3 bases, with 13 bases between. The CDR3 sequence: CASSRGEGTDTQYF. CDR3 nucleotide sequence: TGCGCCAGCAGTCGCGGGGAAGGGACAGATACGCAGTATTTT. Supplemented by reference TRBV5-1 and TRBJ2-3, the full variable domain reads KAGVTQTPRYLIKTRGQQVTLSCSPISGHRSVSWYQQTPGQGLQFLFEYFSETQRNKGNFPGRFSGRQFSNSRSEMNVSTLELGDSALYLCASSRGEGTDTQYFGPGTRLTVL.

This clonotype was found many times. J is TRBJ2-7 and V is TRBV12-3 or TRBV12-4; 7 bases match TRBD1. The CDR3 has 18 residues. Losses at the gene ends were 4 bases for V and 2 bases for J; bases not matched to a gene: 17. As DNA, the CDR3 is TGTGCCAGCAGTTCATCATCTCCAGCGACAGGGCTCCCCTACGAGCAGTACTTC. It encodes CASSSSSPATGLPYEQYF.

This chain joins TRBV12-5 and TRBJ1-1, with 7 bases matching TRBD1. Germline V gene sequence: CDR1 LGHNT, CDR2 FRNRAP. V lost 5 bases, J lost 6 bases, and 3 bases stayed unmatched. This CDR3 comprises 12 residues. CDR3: CASGPGGSEAFF. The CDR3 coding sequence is TGTGCTAGTGGTCCAGGGGGTTCTGAAGCTTTCTTT.